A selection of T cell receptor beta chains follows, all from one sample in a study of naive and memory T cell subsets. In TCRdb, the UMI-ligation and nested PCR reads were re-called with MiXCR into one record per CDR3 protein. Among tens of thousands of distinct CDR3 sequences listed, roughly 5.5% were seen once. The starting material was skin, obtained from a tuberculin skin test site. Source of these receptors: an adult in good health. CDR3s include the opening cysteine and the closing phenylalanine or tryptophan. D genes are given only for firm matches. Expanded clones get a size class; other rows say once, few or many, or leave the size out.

CDR3 DNA: TGTGCCAGCAGCTTAACAGGAAGTAACTATGGCTACACCTTC
CDR3 protein: CASSLTGSNYGYTF
V gene: TRBV7-8
J gene: TRBJ1-2
clone size: many
D gene: .
CDR3 length: 14

CDR3 DNA: TGTGCCAGCAGTTCGATAGGGAAGGTCCCGTACTTC
CDR3 protein: CASSSIGKVPYF
V gene: TRBV28
J gene: TRBJ2-7
clone size: few
D gene: .
CDR3 length: 12

CDR3 DNA: TGTGCCAGCAGTTACCTCCTGACCCCAGCGGGAGAATCGGTCGAGCAGTACTTC
CDR3 protein: CASSYLLTPAGESVEQYF
V gene: TRBV6-6
J gene: TRBJ2-7
clone size: .
D gene: TRBD2
CDR3 length: 18

CDR3 DNA: TGTGCCAGCAGCTTAATGGGATACGAGCAGTACTTC
CDR3 protein: CASSLMGYEQYF
V gene: TRBV13
J gene: TRBJ2-7
clone size: many
D gene: .
CDR3 length: 12

CDR3 DNA: TGCAGTGCTTTACCGGACTTAGCCGGGGAGCTGTTTTTT
CDR3 protein: CSALPDLAGELFF
V gene: TRBV20-1
J gene: TRBJ2-2
clone size: many
D gene: .
CDR3 length: 13

CDR3 DNA: TGTGCCAGCAGCCAGGCCGGGACTAGCAGAGATACGCAGTATTTT
CDR3 protein: CASSQAGTSRDTQYF
V gene: TRBV5-4
J gene: TRBJ2-3
clone size: .
D gene: TRBD2
CDR3 length: 15

CDR3 DNA: TGTGCCAGCGGTAAAGAGACCCAGTACTTC
CDR3 protein: CASGKETQYF
V gene: TRBV12-3/TRBV12-4
J gene: TRBJ2-5
clone size: many
D gene: .
CDR3 length: 10

CDR3 DNA: TGTGCCAGCAGCTTAGGAGGGGGCACAGATACGCAGTATTTT
CDR3 protein: CASSLGGGTDTQYF
V gene: TRBV5-6
J gene: TRBJ2-3
clone size: many
D gene: .
CDR3 length: 14

CDR3 DNA: TGTGCCAGCACCGACAGGGGGCGCGTGTCTGGAAACACCATATATTTT
CDR3 protein: CASTDRGRVSGNTIYF
V gene: TRBV7-2
J gene: TRBJ1-3
clone size: many
D gene: TRBD1
CDR3 length: 16

CDR3 DNA: TGTGCCAGCAGTTACGGCGGGATCGGGGAGCTGTTTTTT
CDR3 protein: CASSYGGIGELFF
V gene: TRBV6-5
J gene: TRBJ2-2
clone size: many
D gene: .
CDR3 length: 13

CDR3 DNA: TGTGCCAGTACTCCGGGACTAGCGACTTCCGAGCAGTACTTC
CDR3 protein: CASTPGLATSEQYF
V gene: TRBV19
J gene: TRBJ2-7
clone size: few
D gene: TRBD2
CDR3 length: 14

CDR3 DNA: TGCGCCAGCAGCGCGGACCCCGGGACAGGGGTCTCCGAGCAGTACTTC
CDR3 protein: CASSADPGTGVSEQYF
V gene: TRBV5-1
J gene: TRBJ2-7
clone size: many
D gene: TRBD1
CDR3 length: 16

CDR3 DNA: TGTGCCAGCAGCCTGACAGTTACCTATGGCTACACCTTC
CDR3 protein: CASSLTVTYGYTF
V gene: TRBV7-9
J gene: TRBJ1-2
clone size: few
D gene: .
CDR3 length: 13

CDR3 DNA: TGTGCCAGCAGTGCGTTCATAGCCAAAAACATTCAGTACTTC
CDR3 protein: CASSAFIAKNIQYF
V gene: TRBV2
J gene: TRBJ2-4
clone size: few
D gene: .
CDR3 length: 14

CDR3 DNA: TGTGCCAGCAGCGCCTACCACGACCCCACCTACAATGAGCAGTTCTTC
CDR3 protein: CASSAYHDPTYNEQFF
V gene: TRBV9
J gene: TRBJ2-1
clone size: many
D gene: .
CDR3 length: 16

CDR3 DNA: TGTGCCAGCAGCTTAGTTCCCTGGGACACCGGGGAGCTGTTTTTT
CDR3 protein: CASSLVPWDTGELFF
V gene: TRBV11-2
J gene: TRBJ2-2
clone size: many
D gene: .
CDR3 length: 15

CDR3 DNA: TGCGCCAGCAAGGATCTTGCCTACGAGCAGTACTTC
CDR3 protein: CASKDLAYEQYF
V gene: TRBV5-1
J gene: TRBJ2-7
clone size: few
D gene: .
CDR3 length: 12

CDR3 DNA: TGCGCCAGCAGCCCGATCTGGGGGAGCTCCTACGAGCAGTACTTC
CDR3 protein: CASSPIWGSSYEQYF
V gene: TRBV5-1
J gene: TRBJ2-7
clone size: few
D gene: .
CDR3 length: 15

CDR3 DNA: TGCGCCAGCAGCCCCTCCGGCGGGAGGTACTACAATGAGCAGTTCTTC
CDR3 protein: CASSPSGGRYYNEQFF
V gene: TRBV5-1
J gene: TRBJ2-1
clone size: many
D gene: TRBD2
CDR3 length: 16

CDR3 DNA: TGCAGCGTTGTCGGTCGACTAGCTAGGATTGATTACACAGATACGCAGTATTTT
CDR3 protein: CSVVGRLARIDYTDTQYF
V gene: TRBV29-1
J gene: TRBJ2-3
clone size: many
D gene: TRBD2
CDR3 length: 18

CDR3 DNA: TGTGCCTGGAGTGTACTCGCTAGCGGGAGGGGTGCCAAAAACATTCAGTACTTC
CDR3 protein: CAWSVLASGRGAKNIQYF
V gene: TRBV30
J gene: TRBJ2-4
clone size: .
D gene: TRBD2
CDR3 length: 18

CDR3 DNA: TGCAGCGTCGGGACTAGCGGGAGGAACACCGGGGAGCTGTTTTTT
CDR3 protein: CSVGTSGRNTGELFF
V gene: TRBV29-1
J gene: TRBJ2-2
clone size: many
D gene: TRBD2
CDR3 length: 15

CDR3 DNA: TGTGCCAGCAGCCCCTCGCCGGGGGGTGGAAACACTGAAGCTTTCTTT
CDR3 protein: CASSPSPGGGNTEAFF
V gene: TRBV12-3/TRBV12-4
J gene: TRBJ1-1
clone size: many
D gene: .
CDR3 length: 16

CDR3 DNA: TGCAGTGTAGTGGGGGCTAGCGGGAGTCAAGAGACCCAGTACTTC
CDR3 protein: CSVVGASGSQETQYF
V gene: TRBV20-1
J gene: TRBJ2-5
clone size: many
D gene: TRBD2
CDR3 length: 15

CDR3 DNA: TGTGCCAGCAGCTTAGTAGCCTATTCTCAGGCGAGAGCGGATAGCAATCAGCCCCAGCATTTT
CDR3 protein: CASSLVAYSQARADSNQPQHF
V gene: TRBV7-2
J gene: TRBJ1-5
clone size: few
D gene: .
CDR3 length: 21

CDR3 DNA: TGTGCCAGCAGTTATGGGGTGAGCTCCTACAATGAGCAGTTCTTC
CDR3 protein: CASSYGVSSYNEQFF
V gene: TRBV6-2/TRBV6-3
J gene: TRBJ2-1
clone size: many
D gene: .
CDR3 length: 15

CDR3 DNA: TGCAGCGTTGAAGATCCCAAAGAACCAGGGCCAACTAGCACAGATACGCAGTATTTT
CDR3 protein: CSVEDPKEPGPTSTDTQYF
V gene: TRBV29-1
J gene: TRBJ2-3
clone size: many
D gene: .
CDR3 length: 19

CDR3 DNA: TGCAGTGCTACGGGGAGCGGGAAGGAGACCCAGTACTTC
CDR3 protein: CSATGSGKETQYF
V gene: TRBV20-1
J gene: TRBJ2-5
clone size: many
D gene: TRBD2
CDR3 length: 13

CDR3 DNA: TGTGCCAGCAGCTTAAAGGAAAAACTGTTTTTT
CDR3 protein: CASSLKEKLFF
V gene: TRBV7-9
J gene: TRBJ1-4
clone size: few
D gene: .
CDR3 length: 11

CDR3 DNA: TGTGCCAGCAGTTACTCGTACTCAGCGGGAGTTGGTGAGACCCAGTACTTC
CDR3 protein: CASSYSYSAGVGETQYF
V gene: TRBV6-2/TRBV6-3
J gene: TRBJ2-5
clone size: few
D gene: TRBD2
CDR3 length: 17

CDR3 DNA: TGTGCCAGCAGTACGCTCCCCGGACTAGCGCATACGCCCAGTGAGCAGTTCTTC
CDR3 protein: CASSTLPGLAHTPSEQFF
V gene: TRBV25-1
J gene: TRBJ2-1
clone size: few
D gene: TRBD2
CDR3 length: 18

CDR3 DNA: TGTGCCAGCAGCTGGGACGGACCTTCCTACGAGCAGTACTTC
CDR3 protein: CASSWDGPSYEQYF
V gene: TRBV7-9
J gene: TRBJ2-7
clone size: few
D gene: .
CDR3 length: 14

CDR3 DNA: TGTGCCAGCAGTTACAGGGGCGCGAGCAATCAGCCCCAGCATTTT
CDR3 protein: CASSYRGASNQPQHF
V gene: TRBV6-6
J gene: TRBJ1-5
clone size: .
D gene: .
CDR3 length: 15

CDR3 DNA: TGTGCCACCAGCAGAGACGGGACAGTAATTTACACCTTC
CDR3 protein: CATSRDGTVIYTF
V gene: TRBV15
J gene: TRBJ1-2
clone size: many
D gene: TRBD1
CDR3 length: 13

CDR3 DNA: TGTGCCAGCCTTAGCGGTTACAATGAGCAGTTCTTC
CDR3 protein: CASLSGYNEQFF
V gene: TRBV19
J gene: TRBJ2-1
clone size: many
D gene: .
CDR3 length: 12

CDR3 DNA: TGTGCCCATATGGGGGAAATGAGAGACACTGAAGCTTTCTTT
CDR3 protein: CAHMGEMRDTEAFF
V gene: TRBV6-2/TRBV6-3
J gene: TRBJ1-1
clone size: few
D gene: .
CDR3 length: 14

CDR3 DNA: TGCAGTGCTAGAGATATCCAGAGCTATGGCTACACCTTC
CDR3 protein: CSARDIQSYGYTF
V gene: TRBV20-1
J gene: TRBJ1-2
clone size: .
D gene: .
CDR3 length: 13

CDR3 DNA: TGCAGTGCCAAGGCACAGGGTGAAAAACTGTTTTTT
CDR3 protein: CSAKAQGEKLFF
V gene: TRBV20-1
J gene: TRBJ1-4
clone size: many
D gene: .
CDR3 length: 12

CDR3 DNA: TGCGCCAGCAGCTTGGAGGGGCAGGACCAAGAGACCCAGTACTTC
CDR3 protein: CASSLEGQDQETQYF
V gene: TRBV5-1
J gene: TRBJ2-5
clone size: many
D gene: .
CDR3 length: 15

CDR3 DNA: TGTGCCAGCAGAGACAAGTATAGAAGTAGTAATGAGCAGTTCTTC
CDR3 protein: CASRDKYRSSNEQFF
V gene: TRBV6-6
J gene: TRBJ2-1
clone size: many
D gene: .
CDR3 length: 15

CDR3 DNA: TGTGCCAGTACCCTCTCGTACCAGCGCACAGATACGCAGTATTTT
CDR3 protein: CASTLSYQRTDTQYF
V gene: TRBV19
J gene: TRBJ2-3
clone size: few
D gene: .
CDR3 length: 15

CDR3 DNA: TGTGCCAGCAGCCGTACAGGGACCGGGGAGCTGTTTTTT
CDR3 protein: CASSRTGTGELFF
V gene: TRBV7-3
J gene: TRBJ2-2
clone size: many
D gene: .
CDR3 length: 13

CDR3 DNA: TGTGCCATCAGTCGCGACTCCGCACCGGGCACAGATACGCAGTATTTT
CDR3 protein: CAISRDSAPGTDTQYF
V gene: TRBV10-3
J gene: TRBJ2-3
clone size: many
D gene: .
CDR3 length: 16

CDR3 DNA: TGTGCCAGCAGCTTTGGTAGCGGAATCACAGATACGCAGTATTTT
CDR3 protein: CASSFGSGITDTQYF
V gene: TRBV7-6
J gene: TRBJ2-3
clone size: many
D gene: .
CDR3 length: 15

CDR3 DNA: TGTGCCAGCCAAGGACAGGTGCTTAGCAATCAGCCCCAGCATTTT
CDR3 protein: CASQGQVLSNQPQHF
V gene: TRBV6-1
J gene: TRBJ1-5
clone size: many
D gene: TRBD1
CDR3 length: 15

CDR3 DNA: TGTGCCAGCAGCCAGGGGCGGGAGGGCCGCACCGGGGAGCTGTTTTTT
CDR3 protein: CASSQGREGRTGELFF
V gene: TRBV4-2
J gene: TRBJ2-2
clone size: many
D gene: TRBD2
CDR3 length: 16

CDR3 DNA: TGTGCCAGCAGTTTGGACAGCCGTCGGAATCAGCCCCAGCATTTT
CDR3 protein: CASSLDSRRNQPQHF
V gene: TRBV12-3/TRBV12-4
J gene: TRBJ1-5
clone size: few
D gene: .
CDR3 length: 15

CDR3 DNA: TGTGCCAGCTCACAAGACAGGGGAGGGACGGGGAACACTGAAGCTTTCTTT
CDR3 protein: CASSQDRGGTGNTEAFF
V gene: TRBV18
J gene: TRBJ1-1
clone size: few
D gene: TRBD1
CDR3 length: 17